Listed below are T cell receptor beta chains from one sample, sequenced in a study of T cell responses to AZD1222 COVID-19 vaccine. Repertoires were generated with immunoSEQ multiplex PCR, while TCRdb's copy carries only in-frame clones and drops some. This sample carries about 67,000 clones, roughly 84% of them seen once, and the ten largest clones take 21%. Material: peripheral blood, obtained on day 0 of AZD1222 vaccination. The receptors come from an adult in good health. The conserved cysteine and the conserved F or W are not part of the CDR3 here. Rows may omit the clone size; those that give it use once, few, many or a size class.

j_gene | v_gene | len | abundance | CDR3aa
TRBJ1-5 | TRBV3-1/TRBV3-2 | 12 | NA | ASSQSWVGQPQH
TRBJ1-3 | TRBV18 | 13 | NA | ASSPPPNLGNTIY
TRBJ1-1 | TRBV15 | 14 | many | ATSRDLRETNTEAF
TRBJ1-4 | TRBV7-2 | 10 | NA | ASSLDLNELF
TRBJ1-5 | TRBV6-5 | 13 | NA | ASSYSNRGFQPQH
TRBJ2-5 | TRBV6-5 | 13 | NA | ASSYLGQGRETQY
TRBJ2-7 | TRBV30 | 11 | few | AWMTGVGYEQY
TRBJ1-1 | TRBV6-5 | 10 | NA | ASSQRSTEAF
TRBJ2-7 | TRBV14 | 13 | NA | AILLGRAGSYEQY
TRBJ2-2 | TRBV19 | 12 | NA | ASTRQGGTGELF
TRBJ1-1 | TRBV30 | 11 | NA | AWSVALNTEAF
TRBJ2-4 | TRBV19 | 13 | NA | ASGSQGLAKNIQY
TRBJ2-7 | TRBV18 | 12 | NA | ASSPRTSGIEQY
TRBJ2-4 | TRBV4-3 | 11 | NA | ASSIDREGIQY
TRBJ1-5 | TRBV12-3/TRBV12-4 | 11 | many | ASSFRVNQPQH
TRBJ2-6 | TRBV25-1 | 11 | once | ASTSSGANVLT
TRBJ2-2 | TRBV28 | 13 | NA | ASTSGLARTGELF
TRBJ1-2 | TRBV28 | 9 | NA | ASREGDGYT
TRBJ1-6 | TRBV11-2 | 15 | few | ASSRDRTSSYNSPLH
TRBJ1-6 | TRBV7-3 | 12 | NA | ASSTDSYNSPLH
TRBJ1-2 | TRBV19 | 10 | once | ASSDPGRGYT
TRBJ1-1 | TRBV4-1 | 15 | NA | ASSQDSGNRRNTEAF
TRBJ2-7 | TRBV28 | 12 | NA | ASSWSSGLREQY
TRBJ2-1 | TRBV7-9 | 11 | NA | ASSSGPNNEQF
TRBJ1-4 | TRBV5-6 | 13 | few | ASSLRFRANEKLF
TRBJ2-5 | TRBV5-6 | 11 | NA | ASSTGEEETQY
TRBJ2-3 | TRBV4-3 | 14 | few | ASSLGVGPSTDTQY
TRBJ1-2 | TRBV12-3/TRBV12-4 | 11 | once | ASSLNSYNGYT
TRBJ2-7 | TRBV28 | 12 | NA | ASSFALQDYEQY
TRBJ2-4 | TRBV25-1 | 13 | NA | ASSGWGTQRDIQY
TRBJ2-5 | TRBV28 | 12 | NA | ASRTSGRRETQY
TRBJ1-2 | TRBV19 | 14 | NA | ASSFLQGSLNYGYT
TRBJ2-3 | TRBV30 | 10 | NA | AWSVTADTQY
TRBJ1-5 | TRBV5-6 | 14 | NA | ASSLAGGYSNQPQH
TRBJ2-1 | TRBV13 | 13 | NA | ASSLDGTGVNEQF
TRBJ2-7 | TRBV12-3/TRBV12-4 | 11 | NA | ASATGGSYEQY
TRBJ2-1 | TRBV6-1 | 14 | once | ASSESLAGVYNEQF
TRBJ2-1 | TRBV24-1 | 15 | NA | ATSGISGNFSYNEQF
TRBJ1-5 | TRBV19 | 13 | NA | ASSRREGGIQPQH
TRBJ2-3 | TRBV24-1 | 14 | once | ATSDVGRDRTDTQY
TRBJ1-2 | TRBV27 | 11 | NA | ASSEQGPRGYT
TRBJ1-2 | TRBV6-5 | 11 | NA | ASRAGTVNGYT
TRBJ2-7 | TRBV6-5 | 12 | NA | ASNPSGSYYEQY
TRBJ2-7 | TRBV4-3 | 13 | NA | ASSQDWSGSYEQY
TRBJ2-3 | TRBV29-1 | 10 | NA | SVVDGTDTQY